Below are 15 T cell receptor beta chains sequenced from a single sample in a study of OX40 agonist ivuxolimab in advanced cancers. Libraries were prepared by immunoSEQ multiplex PCR; TCRdb keeps only in-frame clonotypes and omits some of them. Of 50,000 to 75,000 clones listed, roughly 80% are singletons. The specimen comprised CD4+ or CD8+ T cells sorted from blood, sampled in a trial of the OX40 agonist ivuxolimab. Receptors originate from an adult with an advanced solid tumor such as melanoma, head and neck, liver or kidney cancer.

The chain couples TRBV21-1 to TRBJ2-5. TRBV21-1 represents a pseudogene. This CDR3 contains 15 residues. CDR3 DNA: TGTGCCAGCAGCAAATGGCAGCTACCCCAAGAGACCCAGTACTTC. Translated, it gives CASSKWQLPQETQYF.

The CDR3 loop reads CASSSRSPTGWNEQFF. In nucleotides, the CDR3 is TGTGCCAGCAGCTCACGGTCACCTACAGGGTGGAATGAGCAGTTCTTC. The chain links TRBV7-3 to TRBJ2-1; D might be TRBD1 (6 bases). V was cut by 4 bases and J by 7 bases, with 20 bases left in between. The CDR3 is 16 amino acids. Germline V lookup: CDR1 SGHTA, CDR2 FQGTGA.

This clone was seen a handful of times. The chain couples TRBV11-2 to TRBJ1-2, with D perhaps matching TRBD1 (5 bases). The length of the CDR3 is 16 residues. Trimming cost V 6 bases and J 7 bases, with 24 bases left between them. Germline CDR1 reads SGHAT; CDR2 reads FQNNGV. The CDR3 sequence: CASSPRTLRTRGGYTF. DNA of the CDR3: TGTGCCAGCAGTCCGCGCACCCTCCGGACAAGAGGTGGCTACACCTTC.

This chain connects TRBV11-2 to TRBJ2-5; TRBD2 matches at 8 bases. V trimming: 7 bases; J trimming: 5 bases; junction bases outside the gene matches: 6. The germline V gene encodes CDR1 SGHAT and CDR2 FQNNGV. The CDR3 runs to 13 residues. As DNA, the CDR3 is TGTGCCAGCAACCCGGGGGGGAAGGAGACCCAGTACTTC. This sequence encodes CASNPGGKETQYF. Looking up the rest from reference TRBV11-2 and TRBJ2-5 gives the full variable domain: EAGVAQSPRYKIIEKRQSVAFWCNPISGHATLYWYQQILGQGPKLLIQFQNNGVVDDSQLPKDRFSAERLKGVDSTLKIQPAKLEDSAVYLCASNPGGKETQYFGPGTRLLVL.

The chain combines TRBV9 with TRBJ1-1, with D maybe TRBD1 (6 bases). The germline gives CDR1 SGDLS, CDR2 YYNGEE. This CDR3 is built from 13 residues. V dropped 0 bases and J dropped 4 bases, with 7 bases sitting between them. This CDR3 is CASSVAGATEAFF. Here the CDR3 DNA reads TGTGCCAGCAGCGTAGCGGGGGCCACTGAAGCTTTCTTT.

This clone has only one observation. The V call is TRBV20-1, the J call TRBJ2-1; no reliable D call. In germline, CDR1 is DFQATT, CDR2 SNEGSKA (reference sequence). V lost 7 bases and J lost 2, with 6 bases in between. There are 11 residues in the CDR3. The CDR3 nucleotides read TGCAGTGTTGGGACCTACAATGAGCAGTTCTTC. Its protein is CSVGTYNEQFF.

The chain employs TRBV15 and TRBJ2-2, with 8 bases fitting TRBD1. This CDR3 contains 14 residues. V dropped 11 bases and J dropped 0; count of bases not matched to a gene: 5. Germline values: CDR1 LNHNV, CDR2 YYDKDF (reference sequence). The CDR3 region is CASGGQANTGELFF. DNA of the CDR3: TGTGCCTCAGGGGGACAGGCGAACACCGGGGAGCTGTTTTTT.

The table lists this clone with a count of one. CDR3 coding DNA: TGTGCCAGCAGTGAATCCGCCCGGACGGTACGGGGCGAGCAGTACTTC. Protein sequence: CASSESARTVRGEQYF. V gene TRBV6-1 combines with J gene TRBJ2-7; a weak D match, TRBD2 (5 bases). V lost 2 bases, J lost 6 bases, and 20 bases lay in between. CDR1 and CDR2 from the germline V gene are MNHNS and SASEGT. This CDR3 region has 16 residues.

J is TRBJ2-7 and V is TRBV21-1; the DNA was not used to check the table's D call, TRBD1. TRBV21-1 is a known pseudogene. The CDR3 covers 16 residues. DNA for the CDR3: TGTGCCAGCAGCAAAGCGCGGACAGGGCCCCCCGGAGAGCAGTACTTC. As protein: CASSKARTGPPGEQYF.

This clone was seen more than once but under ten times. The rearrangement links TRBV6-9 to TRBJ1-1; D remains ambiguous. Trimming cost V 4 bases and J 6 bases, with 15 bases left between them. The length of the CDR3 is 14 residues. CDR1 MNHGY and CDR2 SVAAGI come from the germline V gene. CDR3 nucleotide sequence: TGTGCCAGCAGTTCATACAGCTTGTGGGCTGAAGCTTTCTTT. This sequence encodes CASSSYSLWAEAFF.

In the case of this clone: Other nucleotide sequences in the sample specify the same CDR3. The rearrangement uses TRBV28 and TRBJ1-1; possible D gene TRBD1, 6 bases. This CDR3 region has 14 residues. From germline, CDR1 is MDHEN and CDR2 SYDVKM. V was shortened by 5 bases and J by 4 bases, with 14 bases between the two germline ends. The DNA of the CDR3 is TGTGCCAGCAGTCCACCTTCGACAGGCACTGAAGCTTTCTTT. Its translation is CASSPPSTGTEAFF.

J is TRBJ1-6 and V is TRBV7-9; the D gene is possibly TRBD1 (5 bases). The CDR3 runs 13 residues. The germline V gene encodes CDR1 SEHNR and CDR2 FQNEAQ (reference sequence). Between the trimmed V and J ends, which lost 1 base and 10 bases, there was a span of 8 bases. CDR3 sequence reads: CASSLVDNSPLHF. The CDR3 DNA reads as TGTGCCAGCAGCTTAGTGGACAACTCACCCCTCCACTTT.

The chain recombines TRBV28 with TRBJ1-3; 11 nucleotides match TRBD1. Per the germline V gene, CDR1 is MDHEN and CDR2 is SYDVKM. The CDR3 has 19 residues. J lost 2 bases, V lost 5 bases, and 14 bases had no gene match. CDR3 coding DNA: TGTGCCAGCAGTAGGACAGGGGGCTATACCTACGTACCTGGAAACACCATATATTTT. Its protein product is CASSRTGGYTYVPGNTIYF.

This chain joins TRBV5-4 and TRBJ2-2, with D tentatively TRBD2 (6 bases). This CDR3 spans 13 amino acids. Trimming cost V 0 bases and J 7 bases, with 7 bases left between them. CDR1 and CDR2 (germline): SGHNT, YYREEE (reference sequence). Here the CDR3 DNA reads TGTGCCAGCAGCTTGGCCGGGGGCGGGGAGCTGTTTTTT. This sequence encodes CASSLAGGGELFF.

The chain is built from TRBV4-3 and TRBJ2-1, with D unresolved. Germline values: CDR1 LGHNA, CDR2 YSLEER. V gave up 3 bases and J gave up 12 bases, with 15 bases separating them. The CDR3 has 13 residues. The CDR3 sequence is CASSHASADPQFF. CDR3 sequence (DNA): TGCGCCAGCAGCCATGCAAGTGCTGATCCGCAGTTCTTC.